Sequencing of this T cell receptor (beta chain) was carried out in a study of identical twins. General observations from the study: Partial confounding of zero-insertion analyses by invariant MAIT and iNKT cells was possible.

TCRdb re-called the 5' RACE reads with MiXCR, one entry per CDR3 protein. The sample has 200,000 to 250,000 distinct CDR3 sequences, 7.5% seen once. Germline values: CDR1 SGHAT, CDR2 FQNNGV. The CDR3 has 19 residues if both end residues are counted. With regard to this clonotype: Its matching antigen is unknown. The limits of the CDR3 on the DNA are not certain, so only TCRdb's listed CDR3 is given.

The same sample was also studied in work on yellow fever vaccine responses in identical twins.

This TCR came from a woman between 18 and 29 years old in good health. Sequenced sample: memory (CD45RO+) T cells sorted from blood. This rearrangement joins TRBV11-2 to TRBJ1-2; the D call in the table, TRBD1, was not verified against the DNA. CDR3: CASSLFLEDSTTMATPSTF.